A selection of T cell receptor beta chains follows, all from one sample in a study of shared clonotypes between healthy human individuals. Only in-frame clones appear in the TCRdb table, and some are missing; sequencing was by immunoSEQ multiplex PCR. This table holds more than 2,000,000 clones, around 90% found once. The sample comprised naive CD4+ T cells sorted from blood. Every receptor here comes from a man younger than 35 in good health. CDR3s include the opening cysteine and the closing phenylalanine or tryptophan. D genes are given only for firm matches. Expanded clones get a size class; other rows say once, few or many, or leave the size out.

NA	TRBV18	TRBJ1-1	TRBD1	CASSEKGQGVVEAFF	TGTGCCAGCTCAGAGAAGGGACAGGGGGTCGTTGAAGCTTTCTTT
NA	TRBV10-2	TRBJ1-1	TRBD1	CASKSSGGQNTEAFF	TGCGCCAGTAAGAGTTCAGGGGGCCAGAACACTGAAGCTTTCTTT
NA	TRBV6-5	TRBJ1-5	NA	CASSYSRAGGDQPQHF	TGTGCCAGCAGTTACTCGAGGGCGGGAGGGGATCAGCCCCAGCATTTT
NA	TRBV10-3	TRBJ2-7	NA	CAISETGSSYEQYF	TGTGCCATCAGTGAGACAGGTTCCTCCTACGAGCAGTACTTC
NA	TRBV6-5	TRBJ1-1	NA	CASFSPNTEAFF	TGTGCCAGCTTTTCCCCGAACACTGAAGCTTTCTTT
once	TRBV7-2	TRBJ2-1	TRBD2	CASSARGATSGSNEQFF	TGTGCCAGCAGCGCCAGGGGGGCGACTAGCGGGAGTAATGAGCAGTTCTTC
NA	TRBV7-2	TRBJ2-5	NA	CASSLSRGEETQYF	TGTGCCAGCAGCTTGTCTCGAGGGGAAGAGACCCAGTACTTC
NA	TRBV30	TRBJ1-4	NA	CAWSGMGAFNEKLFF	TGTGCCTGGAGTGGGATGGGGGCGTTTAATGAAAAACTGTTTTTT
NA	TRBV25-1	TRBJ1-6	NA	CASSASGIYNSPLHF	TGTGCCAGCAGTGCTTCAGGGATCTATAATTCACCCCTCCACTTT
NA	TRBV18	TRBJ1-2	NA	CASSPPGDYGYTF	TGTGCCAGCTCACCACCTGGGGACTATGGCTACACCTTC
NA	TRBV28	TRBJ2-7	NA	CASSRTVVRHEQYF	TGTGCCAGCAGCAGGACTGTTGTTAGACACGAGCAGTACTTC
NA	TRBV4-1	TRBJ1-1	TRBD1	CASSRPAGDSFEAFF	TGCGCCAGCAGCCGACCCGCCGGGGACAGCTTTGAAGCTTTCTTT
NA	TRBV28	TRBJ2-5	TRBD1	CASREPGGGEETQYF	TGTGCCAGCAGGGAACCAGGGGGCGGAGAAGAGACCCAGTACTTC
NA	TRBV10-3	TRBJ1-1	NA	CAIGGGAREAFF	TGTGCCATAGGCGGTGGGGCCCGAGAAGCTTTCTTT
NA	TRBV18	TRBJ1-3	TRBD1	CASSRDRGNTIYF	TGTGCCAGCTCGCGGGACAGGGGAAACACCATATATTTT
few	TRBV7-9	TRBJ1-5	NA	CASSHTGGEQPQHF	TGTGCCAGCAGCCATACGGGGGGAGAACAGCCCCAGCATTTT
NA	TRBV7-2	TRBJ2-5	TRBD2	CASSQGLAEETQYF	TGTGCCAGCAGCCAAGGACTAGCGGAAGAGACCCAGTACTTC
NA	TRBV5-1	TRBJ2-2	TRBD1	CASSLGTGANTGELFF	TGCGCCAGCAGCTTGGGGACAGGGGCGAACACCGGGGAGCTGTTTTTT
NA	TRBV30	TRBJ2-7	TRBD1	CAWSEQGSFSQYF	TGTGCCTGGAGTGAACAGGGGAGCTTTAGTCAGTACTTC
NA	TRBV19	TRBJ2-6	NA	CASSLSSGANVLTF	TGTGCCAGTAGTCTCTCCTCTGGGGCCAACGTCCTGACTTTC
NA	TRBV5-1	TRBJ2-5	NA	CASSLGMIQETQYF	TGCGCCAGCAGCTTAGGGATGATCCAAGAGACCCAGTACTTC
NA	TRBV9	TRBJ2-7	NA	CASSASEGEQYF	TGTGCCAGCAGCGCATCTGAAGGCGAGCAGTACTTC
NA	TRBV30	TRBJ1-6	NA	CAWSTGFDSPLHF	TGTGCCTGGAGCACAGGGTTCGATTCACCCCTCCACTTT
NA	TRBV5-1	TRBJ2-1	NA	CASSLESGDDEQFF	TGCGCCAGCAGCTTGGAGTCAGGAGACGATGAGCAGTTCTTC
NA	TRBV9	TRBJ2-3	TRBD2	CASSRTSGPFTDTQYF	TGTGCCAGCAGCCGAACTAGCGGGCCCTTCACAGATACGCAGTATTTT
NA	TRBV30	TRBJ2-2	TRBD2	CAWSVTRTSGRHTGELFF	TGTGCCTGGAGTGTCACTAGGACTAGCGGGAGACACACCGGGGAGCTGTTTTTT
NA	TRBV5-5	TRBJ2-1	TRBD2	CASTFLGAGGPSEQFF	TGTGCCAGCACCTTCTTGGGAGCGGGAGGGCCTAGTGAGCAGTTCTTC
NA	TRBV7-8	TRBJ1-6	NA	CASSLRLQENSPLHF	TGTGCCAGCAGCCTAAGGCTACAGGAGAATTCACCCCTCCACTTT
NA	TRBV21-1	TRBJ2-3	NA	CASRWGFERADTQYF	TGTGCCAGCAGGTGGGGATTCGAAAGGGCAGATACGCAGTATTTT
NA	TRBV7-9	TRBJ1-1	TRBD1	CASSPIRGQTTEAFF	TGTGCCAGCAGCCCGATTAGGGGGCAGACCACTGAAGCTTTCTTT
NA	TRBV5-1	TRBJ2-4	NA	CASSSTGRNIQYF	TGCGCCAGCAGCTCCACGGGCCGAAACATTCAGTACTTC
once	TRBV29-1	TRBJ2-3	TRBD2	CSAYSGGTSTDTQYF	TGCAGCGCCTATAGCGGGGGAACTAGCACAGATACGCAGTATTTT
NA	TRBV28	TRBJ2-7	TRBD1	CASSRGQGGTYEQYF	TGTGCCAGCAGTAGAGGACAGGGGGGTACTTACGAGCAGTACTTC
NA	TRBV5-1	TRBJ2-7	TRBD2	CASSLSDGLATYEQYF	TGCGCCAGCAGCTTGTCAGACGGACTAGCCACCTACGAGCAGTACTTC
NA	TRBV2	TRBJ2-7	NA	CASSARGGPYEQYF	TGTGCCAGCAGCGCCCGAGGGGGACCCTACGAGCAGTACTTC
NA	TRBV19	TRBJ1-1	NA	CASSIYYSQGTEAFF	TGTGCCAGTAGTATATATTACTCCCAGGGCACTGAAGCTTTCTTT
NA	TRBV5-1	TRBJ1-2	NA	CASSSPGRYYGYTF	TGCGCCAGCAGCTCCCCGGGACGGTACTATGGCTACACCTTC
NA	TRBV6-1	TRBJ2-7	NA	CASTRLGSYEQYF	TGTGCCAGCACCAGACTGGGCTCCTACGAGCAGTACTTC
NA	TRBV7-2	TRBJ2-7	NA	CASSPDVGEQYF	TGTGCCAGCAGCCCCGATGTAGGCGAGCAGTACTTC
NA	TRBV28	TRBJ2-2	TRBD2	CASRGTSGRVRELFF	TGTGCCAGCAGGGGGACTAGCGGCCGAGTGAGGGAGCTGTTTTTT
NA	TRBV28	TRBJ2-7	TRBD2	CASSLGTSGSYEQYF	TGTGCCAGCAGTTTGGGGACTAGCGGCTCCTACGAGCAGTACTTC
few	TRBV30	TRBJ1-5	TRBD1	CAWGDRGEQPQHF	TGTGCCTGGGGAGACAGGGGTGAACAGCCCCAGCATTTT
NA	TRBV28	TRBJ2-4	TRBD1	CASSQRTGQGNIQYF	TGTGCCAGCAGTCAAAGGACGGGACAGGGAAACATTCAGTACTTC
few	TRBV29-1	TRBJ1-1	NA	CSVQMGSWTEAFF	TGCAGCGTTCAAATGGGTTCGTGGACTGAAGCTTTCTTT
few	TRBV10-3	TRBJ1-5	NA	CAISESSKGSQPQHF	TGTGCCATCAGTGAGTCAAGTAAGGGAAGCCAGCCCCAGCATTTT
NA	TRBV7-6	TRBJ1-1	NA	CASSLLFGGMNTEAFF	TGTGCCAGCAGCTTGCTCTTTGGCGGCATGAACACTGAAGCTTTCTTT
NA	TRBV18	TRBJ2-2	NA	CASSPPEGNTGELFF	TGTGCCAGCTCACCACCAGAGGGGAACACCGGGGAGCTGTTTTTT
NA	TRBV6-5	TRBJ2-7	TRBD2	CASGLGASSEQYF	TGTGCCTCCGGACTAGGAGCTTCCTCCGAGCAGTACTTC
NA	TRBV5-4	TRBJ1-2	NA	CASTPPGVDYGYTF	TGTGCCAGCACCCCGCCTGGGGTAGACTATGGCTACACCTTC
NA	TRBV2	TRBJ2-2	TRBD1	CASSEALTGRKYSTGELFF	TGTGCCAGCAGTGAAGCTTTGACAGGGCGGAAATATTCCACCGGGGAGCTGTTTTTT
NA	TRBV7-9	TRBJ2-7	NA	CASSPQGFINEQYF	TGTGCCAGCAGCCCCCAGGGGTTTATCAACGAGCAGTACTTC
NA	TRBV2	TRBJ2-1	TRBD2	CASTERGGSYNEQFF	TGTGCCAGCACCGAGCGGGGGGGCAGCTACAATGAGCAGTTCTTC